A single sample is the source of the 14 T cell receptor beta chains below, sequenced in a study of cytomegalovirus exposure and HLA in healthy donors. PCR was performed using 60 Vbeta and 13 Jbeta primers. Produced via immunoSEQ multiplex PCR; TCRdb's table is partial and in-frame only. Of 150,000 to 200,000 clones listed, roughly 87% are singletons. The specimen sequenced was PBMCs. These receptors all stem from a girl under two years old in good health and CMV-seronegative.

The chain uses TRBV4-1 and TRBJ2-7, with 7 bases lining up with TRBD2. The CDR3 sequence is 15 residues long. Germline CDR1 MGHRA, CDR2 YSYEKL. The junction had 10 bases not matched to a gene; V was cut back by 4 bases and J by 4 bases. The CDR3 protein is CASSPGTMTFYEQYF. As DNA, the CDR3 is TGCGCCAGCAGCCCCGGGACTATGACATTTTACGAGCAGTACTTC.

A few counts support this clone. In nucleotides, the CDR3 is TGTGCCAGCAGCTTGGCAGTTCATTCCTACGAGCAGTACTTC. This encodes CASSLAVHSYEQYF. The chain is built from TRBV5-8 and TRBJ2-7; D not resolved. Trimming took 0 bases from V and 1 from J, leaving 8 bases between them. CDR1 is SGHTS, CDR2 YDEGEE, per germline. The CDR3 extends over 14 amino acids.

CDR3 DNA: TGTGCCACCAGCAGTACCCTGGGACAGAGCTATGGCTACACCTTC. Protein sequence: CATSSTLGQSYGYTF. The chain carries TRBV15 and TRBJ1-2, with 7 bases that match TRBD1. Per the germline V gene, CDR1 is LNHNV and CDR2 is YYDKDF (reference sequence). The CDR3 loop spans 15 amino acids. J lost 4 bases, V lost 3 bases, and 8 bases had no gene match.

This chain joins TRBV2 and TRBJ2-3; 9 nucleotides align to TRBD2. This CDR3 is 16 amino acids long. J gave up 4 bases and V 6 bases, and 11 bases lay outside the gene matches. Germline loops: CDR1 SNHLY, CDR2 FYNNEI. The CDR3 DNA reads TGTGCCAGCAGCCCAAGGGGACTAGCAGCCCCAGATACGCAGTATTTT. The encoded protein is CASSPRGLAAPDTQYF.

This clone occurred once. The rearrangement uses TRBV10-2 and TRBJ2-3; TRBD2 matches at 12 bases. Germline-derived CDR1 and CDR2 are WSHSY and SAAADI. V was pared by 3 bases and J by 1 base, with 8 bases of the junction left unmatched. This CDR3 contains 18 residues. CDR3: CASSDYLAGGRGTDTQYF. Here the CDR3 DNA reads TGCGCCAGCAGTGATTACCTAGCGGGGGGGCGCGGCACAGATACGCAGTATTTT.

This chain uses TRBV2 with TRBJ2-7; TRBD1 matches at 9 bases. The CDR3 contains 14 residues. Germline CDR1 SNHLY, CDR2 FYNNEI. The V segment lost 4 bases and the J segment 3 bases; nucleotides outside the gene matches: 4. The CDR3 sequence is CASSVQGADYEQYF. CDR3 coding DNA: TGTGCCAGCAGTGTACAGGGGGCAGACTACGAGCAGTACTTC.

The chain couples TRBV4-3 to TRBJ2-5, with a tentative D call TRBD1 (6 bases). There are 15 residues in the CDR3. CDR1 is LGHNA and CDR2 is YSLEER in the germline V gene. Trimming cost V 1 base and J 1 base, with 10 bases left between them. The CDR3: CASSQGAGVQETQYF. The CDR3 DNA sequence: TGCGCCAGCAGCCAAGGGGCAGGGGTCCAAGAGACCCAGTACTTC.

This clone was found a few times. The chain carries TRBV5-8 and TRBJ1-4, with 8 bases that match TRBD1. V was pared by 2 bases and J by 7 bases, with 10 bases of the junction left unmatched. CDR3 length: 16 amino acids. The germline gives CDR1 SGHTS, CDR2 YDEGEE. Written as DNA, the CDR3 is TGTGCCAGCAGCTTCGTAAACGGACAGGGAAGTGAAAAACTGTTTTTT. This codes for CASSFVNGQGSEKLFF. Variable domain in full (rest from reference TRBV5-8 and TRBJ1-4): EAGVTQSPTHLIKTRGQQATLRCSPISGHTSVYWYQQALGLGLQFLLWYDEGEERNRGNFPPRFSGRQFPNYSSELNVNALELEDSALYLCASSFVNGQGSEKLFFGSGTQLSVL.

The gene calls are TRBV27 and TRBJ1-1; unclear D gene. CDR1 and CDR2 from the germline V gene are MNHEY and SMNVEV (reference sequence). V was clipped by 5 bases and J by 8 bases, with 15 bases between them. This CDR3 is 13 amino acids long. CDR3 in amino acids: CASSTRGRREAFF. CDR3 sequence (DNA): TGTGCCAGCAGTACCCGTGGGAGGCGGGAAGCTTTCTTT.

This chain links TRBV10-3 with TRBJ2-1; 9 nucleotides match TRBD1. V lost 3 bases and J lost 8; bases outside the gene matches: 11. The germline V gene encodes CDR1 ENHRY and CDR2 SYGVKD. The CDR3 is made up of 16 amino acids. DNA for the CDR3: TGTGCCATCAGTGAATCAGGACAGGGGTCTATGGATGAGCAGTTCTTC. Translating gives CAISESGQGSMDEQFF.

This chain uses TRBV13 with TRBJ1-1; 9 bases line up with TRBD1. Losses at the gene ends were 5 bases for V and 1 base for J; bases not matched to a gene: 5. Germline lookup yields CDR1 PRHDT and CDR2 FYEKMQ (reference sequence). CDR3 length: 15 amino acids. DNA for the CDR3: TGTGCCAGCAGCCTAAACAGGGGGCCGAACACTGAAGCTTTCTTT. Encoded protein: CASSLNRGPNTEAFF.

This clone was found once. This rearrangement joins TRBV13 to TRBJ2-7; weak D call: TRBD1 (5 bases). The germline CDR1 and CDR2 sequences are PRHDT and FYEKMQ (reference sequence). CDR3 length equals 13 residues. V gave up 4 bases and J gave up 5 bases, with 12 bases separating them. The CDR3 here is CASSYLKGNEQYF. CDR3 nucleotide sequence: TGTGCCAGCAGCTACCTTAAGGGGAACGAGCAGTACTTC. Full variable domain (outside the CDR3, taken from reference TRBV13 and TRBJ2-7): AAGVIQSPRHLIKEKRETATLKCYPIPRHDTVYWYQQGPGQDPQFLISFYEKMQSDKGSIPDRFSAQQFSDYHSELNMSSLELGDSALYFCASSYLKGNEQYFGPGTRLTVT.

V usage is TRBV2 and J usage is TRBJ1-2; possible D gene TRBD1, 5 bases. Germline loops: CDR1 SNHLY, CDR2 FYNNEI. The ends were cut back, 2 bases at V and 6 bases at J, with 7 bases in the middle. CDR3 size: 12 residues. The CDR3 loop reads CASSELGDGYTF. The CDR3 DNA sequence: TGTGCCAGCAGTGAATTAGGGGATGGCTACACCTTC.

The V call is TRBV5-1, the J call TRBJ2-7, with 10 bases lining up with TRBD1. V dropped 4 bases and J dropped 2; count of bases not matched to a gene: 3. There are 14 residues in the CDR3. Germline V CDR1 and CDR2: SGHRS, YFSETQ. This CDR3 reads CASSHGQGAYEQYF. The CDR3 DNA sequence: TGCGCCAGCAGCCACGGACAGGGGGCCTACGAGCAGTACTTC.